The clone carrying this T cell receptor beta chain was picked up a small number of times. CDR3 length: 13 amino acids. Trimming cost V 5 bases and J 4 bases, with 11 bases left between them. Germline CDR1 SGHVS, CDR2 FNYEAQ. This specimen comes from a study of shared T cell receptors in the human thymus. The method was immunoSEQ multiplex PCR; TCRdb's version includes in-frame clones alone and lacks a portion of them. The profile covers some 660,000 clones, with 87% appearing a single time and 0.0094% taken by the ten largest. The same specimen was also included in a second study, on human thymus T cells. That source notes: It was from resections taken during corrective heart surgery that the thymus tissue came.

Sequences were obtained from thymocytes. The genes are TRBV7-6 and TRBJ1-2; D might be TRBD1 (5 bases). The sequence was collected from a boy in the first two years of life with a congenital heart defect. CDR3 residues: CASSPRVGYGYTF. The CDR3 DNA sequence: TGTGCCAGCAGCCCCAGGGTTGGCTATGGCTACACCTTC.